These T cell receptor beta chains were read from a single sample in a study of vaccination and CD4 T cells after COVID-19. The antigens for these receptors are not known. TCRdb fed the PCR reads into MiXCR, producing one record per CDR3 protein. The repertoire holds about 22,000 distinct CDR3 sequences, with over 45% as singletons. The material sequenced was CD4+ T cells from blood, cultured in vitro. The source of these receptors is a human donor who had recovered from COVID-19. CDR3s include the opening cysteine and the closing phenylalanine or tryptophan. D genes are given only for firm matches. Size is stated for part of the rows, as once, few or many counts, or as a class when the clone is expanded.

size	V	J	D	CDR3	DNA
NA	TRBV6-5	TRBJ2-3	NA	CASSYSFTVYSSTDTQYF	TGTGCCAGCAGTTACTCATTTACAGTCTATTCTAGCACAGATACGCAGTATTTT
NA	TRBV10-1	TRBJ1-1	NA	CASSGLPYEGYMNTEAFF	TGCGCCAGCAGTGGCCTACCCTATGAGGGATATATGAACACTGAAGCTTTCTTT
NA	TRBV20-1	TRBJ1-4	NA	CSARATNEKLFF	TGCAGTGCCCGGGCGACTAATGAAAAACTGTTTTTT
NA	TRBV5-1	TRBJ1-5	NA	CASSLEGSRNQPQHF	TGCGCCAGCAGCTTGGAAGGGTCGCGCAATCAGCCCCAGCATTTT
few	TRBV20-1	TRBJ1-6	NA	CSAEWNRDLANSPLHF	TGCAGTGCTGAGTGGAATCGGGACCTGGCTAATTCACCCCTCCACTTT
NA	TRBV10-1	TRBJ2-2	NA	CASSAGANTGELFF	TGCGCCAGCAGTGCCGGGGCGAACACCGGGGAGCTGTTTTTT
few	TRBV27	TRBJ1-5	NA	CASSSTMQVPSNQPQHF	TGTGCCAGCAGTTCAACAATGCAGGTACCTTCCAATCAGCCCCAGCATTTT
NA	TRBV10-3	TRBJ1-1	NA	CAISERQVTEAFF	TGTGCCATCAGTGAACGACAAGTAACTGAAGCTTTCTTT
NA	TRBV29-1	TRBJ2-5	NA	CSVRNIQETQYF	TGCAGCGTCCGCAACATCCAAGAGACCCAGTACTTC
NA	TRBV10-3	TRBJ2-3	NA	CAISEPGMAGSADTQYF	TGTGCCATCAGTGAGCCGGGGATGGCAGGGAGTGCAGATACGCAGTATTTT
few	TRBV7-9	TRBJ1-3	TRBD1	CASSPNRGLGNTIYF	TGTGCCAGCAGCCCGAACAGGGGGCTTGGAAACACCATATATTTT
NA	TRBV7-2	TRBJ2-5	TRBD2	CASSAGTSGETQYF	TGTGCCAGCAGCGCCGGGACTAGCGGGGAGACCCAGTACTTC
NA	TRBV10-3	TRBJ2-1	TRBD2	CAISESGGGRAFNEQFF	TGTGCCATCAGTGAGTCAGGGGGCGGGAGGGCATTCAATGAGCAGTTCTTC
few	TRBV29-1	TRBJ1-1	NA	CSVVGAVEEAFF	TGCAGCGTTGTGGGGGCAGTAGAGGAAGCTTTCTTT
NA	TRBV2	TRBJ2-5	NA	CASSLTPLVGSQYF	TGTGCCAGCAGTCTCACTCCTCTGGTCGGGTCCCAGTACTTC
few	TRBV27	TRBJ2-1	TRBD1	CASSFHRGGAYNEQFF	TGTGCCAGCAGTTTCCATCGAGGGGGCGCTTATAATGAGCAGTTCTTC
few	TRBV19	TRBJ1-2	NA	CASSIGGYRVWRTNYGYTF	TGTGCCAGTAGTATAGGAGGGTACAGGGTGTGGAGGACTAACTATGGCTACACCTTC
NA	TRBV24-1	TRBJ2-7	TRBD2	CATSDTSGSGDEQYF	TGTGCCACCAGTGATACTAGCGGGAGTGGCGACGAGCAGTACTTC
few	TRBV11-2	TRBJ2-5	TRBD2	CASRPPRASGFQETQYF	TGTGCCAGCAGACCTCCGAGGGCTAGCGGGTTCCAAGAGACCCAGTACTTC
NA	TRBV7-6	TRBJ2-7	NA	CASSLSQAYEQYF	TGTGCCAGCAGCTTAAGCCAGGCCTACGAGCAGTACTTC
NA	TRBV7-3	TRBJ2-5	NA	CASSYEGTQETQYF	TGTGCCAGCAGCTACGAAGGAACCCAAGAGACCCAGTACTTC
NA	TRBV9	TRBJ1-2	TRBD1	CASTQSGGVNYGYTF	TGTGCCAGTACCCAATCAGGGGGGGTGAACTATGGCTACACCTTC
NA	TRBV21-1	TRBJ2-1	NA	CASRGFPGGRSNEQFF	TGTGCCAGCAGAGGGTTCCCTGGCGGGAGATCTAATGAGCAGTTCTTC
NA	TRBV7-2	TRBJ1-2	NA	CASSLSGKGYGYTF	TGTGCCAGCAGCTTAAGCGGGAAAGGGTATGGCTACACCTTC